Listed below are T cell receptor beta chains from one sample, sequenced in a study of beta chain features in type 1 diabetes. Sequencing used immunoSEQ multiplex PCR; TCRdb keeps in-frame clones, though not all of them. The table lists around 330,000 clones, more than 9.5% of them singletons. The specimen was naive CD4+ T cells from blood. These receptors all stem from a woman in her 30s in good health. Each CDR3 is given with its conserved first and last residue. The D gene is left open where the match is weak. The size field is filled for only some rows; it gives once, few, many or a size class.

size	D	V	J	length	CDR3	DNA
.	TRBD2	TRBV7-2	TRBJ2-5	15	CASSLVVSGQETQYF	TGTGCCAGCAGCTTAGTGGTTAGCGGGCAAGAGACCCAGTACTTC
.	TRBD2	TRBV6-5	TRBJ2-7	14	CASSYLGLAGAQYF	TGTGCCAGCAGTTACTTGGGACTAGCGGGAGCCCAGTACTTC
.	TRBD1	TRBV25-1	TRBJ2-1	17	CASSELSPGTGRYEQFF	TGTGCCAGCAGTGAATTGTCCCCCGGGACAGGCAGGTATGAGCAGTTCTTC
.	.	TRBV7-2	TRBJ1-1	15	CASSPGAGTGTEAFF	TGTGCCAGCAGCCCAGGGGCTGGGACGGGGACTGAAGCTTTCTTT
.	TRBD1	TRBV27	TRBJ1-1	14	CASSFTGTGVLAFF	TGTGCCAGCAGTTTTACCGGGACAGGGGTGCTAGCTTTCTTT
few	TRBD1	TRBV7-2	TRBJ2-7	14	CASSPVTGGLEQYF	TGTGCCAGCAGCCCCGTCACAGGGGGCTTAGAGCAGTACTTC
once	.	TRBV6-5	TRBJ2-7	14	CASKDSGQPYEQYF	TGTGCCAGCAAGGATAGCGGACAACCCTACGAGCAGTACTTC
few	TRBD1	TRBV6-6	TRBJ1-1	16	CASNLGQGVGGAEAFF	TGTGCCAGCAACCTGGGACAGGGGGTCGGTGGGGCTGAAGCTTTCTTT
.	.	TRBV5-1	TRBJ1-4	14	CASSWGGGSEKLFF	TGCGCCAGCAGCTGGGGCGGGGGCTCTGAAAAACTGTTTTTT
.	TRBD1	TRBV29-1	TRBJ1-2	14	CSVDGTGAGYGYTF	TGCAGCGTTGATGGGACAGGGGCAGGGTATGGCTACACCTTC
few	.	TRBV2	TRBJ1-1	13	CASEGEVGTEAFF	TGTGCCAGCGAAGGAGAGGTCGGCACTGAAGCTTTCTTT
few	.	TRBV6-5	TRBJ2-1	14	CATAAGSSYNEQFF	TGTGCCACTGCGGCGGGTAGCTCCTACAATGAGCAGTTCTTC
.	.	TRBV7-2	TRBJ2-5	16	CASSLGFQGSSETQYF	TGTGCCAGCAGCTTAGGCTTTCAGGGATCGTCAGAGACCCAGTACTTC
few	.	TRBV12-5	TRBJ1-1	13	CASGLHMNTEAFF	TGTGCTAGTGGTCTCCACATGAACACTGAAGCTTTCTTT
few	TRBD2	TRBV10-3	TRBJ2-1	17	CAISEPPGREGRNEQFF	TGTGCCATCAGTGAGCCTCCCGGGCGGGAGGGCCGTAATGAGCAGTTCTTC
few	.	TRBV9	TRBJ2-5	15	CASSTQAKRQETQYF	TGTGCCAGCAGCACCCAGGCGAAGCGGCAAGAGACCCAGTACTTC
few	.	TRBV5-1	TRBJ2-5	14	CASSITSFAETQYF	TGCGCCAGCAGCATCACTAGTTTTGCGGAGACCCAGTACTTC
few	.	TRBV18	TRBJ2-1	13	CASSPGLSNEQFF	TGTGCCAGCTCCCCCGGACTTAGCAATGAGCAGTTCTTC
many	TRBD1	TRBV7-9	TRBJ2-3	16	CASSDYRGSSTDTQYF	TGTGCCAGCAGCGACTACAGGGGATCGAGCACAGATACGCAGTATTTT
.	TRBD1	TRBV30	TRBJ2-7	12	CAWSAGGDVQYF	TGTGCCTGGAGTGCAGGGGGCGACGTGCAGTACTTC
.	TRBD1	TRBV4-3	TRBJ2-7	19	CASSQDRPPGGASSYEQYF	TGCGCCAGCAGCCAAGATAGGCCCCCAGGGGGCGCAAGCTCCTACGAGCAGTACTTC
.	TRBD1	TRBV6-1	TRBJ2-7	15	CASSDPGQGYGEQYF	TGTGCCAGCAGTGATCCGGGACAGGGGTATGGCGAGCAGTACTTC
few	TRBD2	TRBV4-3	TRBJ2-2	18	CASSHSKTSGGNTGELFF	TGCGCCAGCAGCCACTCAAAGACTAGCGGGGGAAACACCGGGGAGCTGTTTTTT
few	.	TRBV7-2	TRBJ1-4	13	CASSFGTNEKLFF	TGTGCCAGCAGCTTCGGGACTAATGAAAAACTGTTTTTT
.	.	TRBV5-1	TRBJ2-1	15	CASSLGGQTYNEQFF	TGCGCCAGCAGCTTAGGTGGACAGACCTACAATGAGCAGTTCTTC
few	.	TRBV25-1	TRBJ1-2	13	CATNPGGTYGYTF	TGTGCCACAAACCCCGGGGGGACCTATGGCTACACCTTC
.	.	TRBV29-1	TRBJ1-1	13	CSVADSSGTEAFF	TGCAGCGTTGCAGACAGCTCGGGCACTGAAGCTTTCTTT
.	TRBD2	TRBV27	TRBJ2-3	15	CASGLAGPPGDTQYF	TGTGCCAGCGGGTTAGCGGGTCCACCCGGAGATACGCAGTATTTT
.	.	TRBV7-3	TRBJ2-1	15	CASSVTSITYNEQFF	TGTGCCAGCAGCGTGACTAGTATCACCTACAATGAGCAGTTCTTC
few	.	TRBV5-4	TRBJ2-1	15	CASSLGGRGYNEQFF	TGTGCCAGCAGCTTGGGCGGACGGGGGTACAATGAGCAGTTCTTC
.	TRBD2	TRBV5-1	TRBJ2-5	17	CASSLELTSGRTETQYF	TGCGCCAGCAGCTTGGAACTTACTAGCGGGAGAACGGAGACCCAGTACTTC
few	TRBD1	TRBV29-1	TRBJ2-1	13	CSVRQGGSNEQFF	TGCAGCGTTCGACAGGGGGGGAGTAATGAGCAGTTCTTC
few	.	TRBV9	TRBJ2-3	15	CASSVASPSTDTQYF	TGTGCCAGCAGCGTAGCGTCCCCTAGCACAGATACGCAGTATTTT
few	.	TRBV29-1	TRBJ1-1	15	CSVDRSGAVYAEAFF	TGCAGCGTTGACCGGTCAGGGGCTGTTTATGCTGAAGCTTTCTTT
few	TRBD1	TRBV30	TRBJ1-5	15	CAWNLGQGLNQPQHF	TGTGCCTGGAACCTCGGACAGGGCCTAAATCAGCCCCAGCATTTT
few	TRBD1	TRBV7-6	TRBJ2-7	14	CASSRQGLSYEQYF	TGTGCCAGCAGTCGACAGGGGCTCTCCTACGAGCAGTACTTC
few	TRBD1	TRBV5-1	TRBJ2-7	14	CASSFGQGGYEQYF	TGCGCCAGCAGCTTTGGACAGGGGGGCTACGAGCAGTACTTC
few	TRBD2	TRBV5-4	TRBJ2-3	16	CASSPAGGISTDTQYF	TGTGCCAGCAGCCCGGCGGGGGGGATAAGCACAGATACGCAGTATTTT
.	.	TRBV12-5	TRBJ2-2	14	CASGLQGNTGELFF	TGTGCTAGTGGTTTACAGGGAAACACCGGGGAGCTGTTTTTT
.	.	TRBV7-8	TRBJ2-2	14	CASSLLPNTGELFF	TGTGCCAGCAGCCTTCTACCTAACACCGGGGAGCTGTTTTTT
.	TRBD2	TRBV4-3	TRBJ2-2	16	CASSQGSGSGTGELFF	TGCGCCAGCAGCCAAGGGAGCGGGAGTGGGACCGGGGAGCTGTTTTTT
.	TRBD1	TRBV4-2	TRBJ1-5	15	CASSAGQLSDQPQHF	TGTGCCAGCAGCGCGGGACAGTTGAGTGACCAGCCCCAGCATTTT
.	TRBD2	TRBV4-3	TRBJ2-1	20	CASSQETPVREREGLNEQFF	TGCGCCAGCAGCCAAGAAACCCCTGTGAGGGAGCGGGAGGGCCTAAATGAGCAGTTCTTC
few	.	TRBV29-1	TRBJ2-2	14	CSVPRTANTGELFF	TGCAGCGTACCCCGGACAGCGAACACCGGGGAGCTGTTTTTT
few	.	TRBV18	TRBJ2-5	14	CASSPTGSQETQYF	TGTGCCAGCTCACCGACGGGTTCTCAAGAGACCCAGTACTTC
few	.	TRBV18	TRBJ1-5	13	CASSRGTSQPQHF	TGTGCCAGCTCACGGGGGACTTCCCAGCCCCAGCATTTT
.	TRBD1	TRBV28	TRBJ1-2	15	CASIIGTGGAYGYTF	TGTGCCAGCATTATCGGGACAGGGGGCGCCTATGGCTACACCTTC
.	.	TRBV29-1	TRBJ1-1	13	CSVDGGGSTEAFF	TGCAGCGTTGACGGGGGGGGGAGCACTGAAGCTTTCTTT
.	.	TRBV4-1	TRBJ1-5	16	CASSQDYSGNNQPQHF	TGCGCCAGCAGCCAAGATTATAGCGGTAACAATCAGCCCCAGCATTTT
.	TRBD1	TRBV7-8	TRBJ1-5	16	CASSLGSGTGDQPQHF	TGTGCCAGCAGCTTAGGATCTGGGACAGGGGATCAGCCCCAGCATTTT
few	.	TRBV15	TRBJ2-3	15	CATSRNPDMADTQYF	TGTGCCACCAGCAGAAACCCAGACATGGCGGATACGCAGTATTTT
.	.	TRBV6-5	TRBJ2-7	12	CASRDTHYEQYF	TGTGCCAGCAGGGACACCCACTACGAGCAGTACTTC
.	TRBD2	TRBV5-4	TRBJ2-1	15	CASGPSGRADNEQFF	TGTGCCAGCGGACCTAGCGGGAGGGCCGACAATGAGCAGTTCTTC
few	.	TRBV19	TRBJ2-7	14	CASSIKRNSYEQYF	TGTGCCAGTAGTATAAAGCGCAACTCCTACGAGCAGTACTTC
.	.	TRBV28	TRBJ1-1	11	CASSIRVEAFF	TGTGCCAGCAGTATCAGGGTGGAAGCTTTCTTT